One T cell receptor (beta chain) is described in this entry. These data come from a study of blood T cell repertoires in COVID-19. In the study overall: Samples representing acute and convalescent COVID-19 were sourced from the United States, Italy and Spain.

Profiling relied on immunoSEQ multiplex PCR, and the TCRdb table lists in-frame clones only, not all of them. The data show roughly 150,000 clones, 70% to 85% seen once. CDR1 and CDR2 (germline): MGHRA, YSYEKL. V shed 4 bases, J shed 3 bases, and the junction held 7 bases outside the gene matches. The CDR3 covers 16 residues. Those who participated ranged in age from 18 to 89 years and resided in about two dozen US areas. Cohorts were based on clinical histories the participants reported. No more than 2 weeks before study entry, exposed participants had met a case of COVID-19. The chain employs TRBV4-1 and TRBJ1-2; TRBD1 agrees at 11 bases. Specimen: PBMCs or T cells enriched from blood (not recorded which). This TCR derives from a young woman who had been exposed to COVID-19. For the CDR3, the DNA is TGCGCCAGCAGCCTTACAGGGACAGGGGGATACTATGGCTACACCTTC. Translated: CASSLTGTGGYYGYTF.